The following is a TCR beta chain sequence with its context. The entry originates in a study of T cell changes during pregnancy in multiple sclerosis. TCRdb's copy holds only in-frame clones and misses some; the assay was immunoSEQ multiplex PCR. The sample holds tens of thousands of clones, 90% seen once. Deletions cut 3 bases from V and 13 bases from J, with 13 bases between. The CDR3 is 12 amino acids. The germline CDR1 and CDR2 sequences are WSHSY and SAAADI. The sequence was collected from a female donor in good health, enrolled as a control in a pregnancy study. Here the sequenced sample was peripheral blood, taken after pregnancy. J is TRBJ2-1 and V is TRBV10-2, with D unresolved. The chain's CDR3 is CASSDEKLPQFF. In nucleotides, the CDR3 is TGCGCCAGCAGTGACGAGAAGCTCCCCCAGTTCTTC.